This T cell receptor (beta chain) was retrieved from a study of shared clonotypes between healthy human individuals. Study as a whole: The study enrolled a couple of women and a few men aged 18 to 49.

Study-wide results and limits: Investigators collected only blood, and repertoires in tissues likely differ.

The germline V and J ends were trimmed by 3 bases and 3 bases, with 14 bases remaining between them. The CDR3 totals 15 residues. CDR1 and CDR2 from the germline V gene are MDHEN and SYDVKM. Per the study methods: With immunoSEQ giving junction-only sequences and no quality scores, filtering differed. TCRdb's copy holds only in-frame clones and misses some; the assay was immunoSEQ multiplex PCR. D and trimming come from the DNA, and the V and J calls and clone size come from that table. The table shows around 320,000 clones, with about nine tenths occurring only once. For this clone: Its specificity is not known.

The donors, all of them Caucasian adults, lived in Nashville, Tennessee. The sequence was collected from a man aged 18 to 30 in good health. The V and J genes are TRBV28 and TRBJ1-1; no definite D call. What was sequenced was memory CD8+ T cells sorted from blood. Documented subset: CD45RO+ cells pooled with CCR7-negative TemRA cells. The CDR3 DNA follows: TGTGCCAGCAGTTTGAAACCGACTGGTCACACTGAAGCTTTCTTT. Translating gives CASSLKPTGHTEAFF. Full variable domain (remainder filled in from reference TRBV28 and TRBJ1-1): DVKVTQSSRYLVKRTGEKVFLECVQDMDHENMFWYRQDPGLGLRLIYFSYDVKMKEKGDIPEGYSVSREKKERFSLILESASTNQTSMYLCASSLKPTGHTEAFFGQGTRLTVV.